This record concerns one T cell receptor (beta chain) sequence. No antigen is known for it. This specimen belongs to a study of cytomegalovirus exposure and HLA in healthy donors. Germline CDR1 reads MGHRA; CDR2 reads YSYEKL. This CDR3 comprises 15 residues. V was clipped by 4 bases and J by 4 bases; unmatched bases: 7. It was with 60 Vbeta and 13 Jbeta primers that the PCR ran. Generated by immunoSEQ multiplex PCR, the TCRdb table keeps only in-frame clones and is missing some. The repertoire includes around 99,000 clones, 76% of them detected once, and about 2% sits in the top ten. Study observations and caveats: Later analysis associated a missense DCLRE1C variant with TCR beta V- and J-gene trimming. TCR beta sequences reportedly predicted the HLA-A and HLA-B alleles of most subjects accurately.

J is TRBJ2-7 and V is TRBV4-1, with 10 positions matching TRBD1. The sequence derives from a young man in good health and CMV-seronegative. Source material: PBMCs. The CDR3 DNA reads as TGCGCCAGCAGCCCCGGACAGGGGGTATTTTACGAGCAGTACTTC. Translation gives CASSPGQGVFYEQYF.